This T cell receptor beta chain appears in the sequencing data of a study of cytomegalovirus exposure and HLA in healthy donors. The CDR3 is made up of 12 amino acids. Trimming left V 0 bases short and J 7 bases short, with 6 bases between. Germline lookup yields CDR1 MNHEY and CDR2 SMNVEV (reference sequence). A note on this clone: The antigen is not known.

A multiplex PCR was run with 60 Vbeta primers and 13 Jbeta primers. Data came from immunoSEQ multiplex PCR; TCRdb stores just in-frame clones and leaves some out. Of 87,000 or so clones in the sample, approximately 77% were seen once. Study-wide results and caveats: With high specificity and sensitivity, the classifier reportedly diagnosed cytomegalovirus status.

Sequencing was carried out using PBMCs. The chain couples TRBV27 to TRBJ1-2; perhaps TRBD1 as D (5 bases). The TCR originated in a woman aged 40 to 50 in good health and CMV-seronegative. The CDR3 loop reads CASSLSGVGYTF. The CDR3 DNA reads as TGTGCCAGCAGTTTATCAGGGGTTGGCTACACCTTC.